The 8 T cell receptor beta chains presented below share a single source sample, sequenced in a study of CD8+ T cells in alopecia areata. Sequencing relied on a cDNA template that was reverse transcribed from extracted RNA. Libraries were prepared by immunoSEQ multiplex PCR; TCRdb keeps only in-frame clonotypes and omits some of them. The sample includes 150,000 to 200,000 clones, about 65% of them seen just once. Treatment reported: oral pan-JAK inhibitor, 5-10 mg twice daily. The sequenced sample was CD4+ T cells sorted from blood, obtained at approximately week 50, from a patient treated with tofacitinib. These receptors all come from a human donor with alopecia areata.

The V call is TRBV4-3, the J call TRBJ1-2; 12 nucleotides line up with TRBD1. CDR3 size: 17 residues. Losses at the gene ends were 0 bases for V and 5 bases for J; bases not matched to a gene: 7. Looked up from germline, CDR1 is LGHNA and CDR2 is YSLEER. In DNA, the CDR3 is TGCGCCAGCAGCCAAGAACGGGGACAGGGGGCTTGGTATGGCTACACCTTC. Its protein is CASSQERGQGAWYGYTF.

The chain links TRBV4-3 to TRBJ1-4; D not resolved. Germline V gene sequence: CDR1 LGHNA, CDR2 YSLEER. Between the trimmed V and J ends, which lost 5 bases and 0 bases, there was a span of 10 bases. The CDR3 sequence is 15 residues long. CDR3 nucleotides: TGCGCCAGCAGCAATACTCGCGCAACTAATGAAAAACTGTTTTTT. Translating gives CASSNTRATNEKLFF.

The CDR3 loop reads CASSSSRNTGELFF. For the CDR3, the DNA is TGCGCCAGCAGCTCCAGCCGGAACACCGGGGAGCTGTTTTTT. The chain employs TRBV5-1 and TRBJ2-2; D is ambiguous. CDR3 size: 14 residues. The V gene lost 3 bases and the J gene lost 1 base, with 7 bases spanning the gap. Germline V CDR1 and CDR2: SGHRS, YFSETQ.

The J gene is TRBJ1-1, the V gene TRBV10-3, with a tentative D call TRBD1 (5 bases). This CDR3 comprises 11 residues. CDR1 is ENHRY, CDR2 SYGVKD, per germline. The V gene lost 7 bases and the J gene lost 7 bases, with 10 bases spanning the gap. For the CDR3, the DNA is TGTGCCATCAAGGAGGGGATTGAAGCTTTCTTT. It codes for CAIKEGIEAFF.

The gene calls are TRBV29-1 and TRBJ2-2; D not certain. The CDR3 covers 15 residues. The germline V gene encodes CDR1 SQVTM and CDR2 ANQGSEA. V was shortened by 2 bases and J by 6 bases, with 16 bases between the two germline ends. The CDR3, as DNA: TGCAGCGTTGAAAGGTTAAGGGCTGGGCCCGGGGAGCTGTTTTTT. Residues: CSVERLRAGPGELFF.

The chain couples TRBV7-2 to TRBJ1-2; the D is unclear. Trimming took off 5 bases at V and 4 bases at J, with 5 bases between the two ends. CDR3 size: 11 residues. CDR1 and CDR2 from the germline V gene are SGHTA and FQGNSA. CDR3 sequence reads: CASSPGYGYTF. For the CDR3, the DNA is TGTGCCAGCAGCCCCGGCTATGGCTACACCTTC.

A remark on this clone: Mismatch with germline at one junction end may stem from a read error. The sample holds other DNA sequences that translate to the same CDR3. The J gene is TRBJ1-2, the V gene TRBV20-1; the D gene is possibly TRBD1 (5 bases). The CDR3 has 11 amino acids. Germline V gives CDR1 DFQATT, CDR2 SNEGSKA (reference sequence). The CDR3 DNA is TGCAGCGCTACGGGGGAAGGAGGCTACACCTTC. Translating gives CSATGEGGYTF.

The chain carries TRBV29-1 and TRBJ2-3; 9 bases are a match to TRBD1. The trim removed 6 bases at V and 5 bases at J, leaving 6 bases unmatched. The CDR3 covers 13 residues. In germline, CDR1 is SQVTM, CDR2 ANQGSEA. The CDR3 DNA reads as TGCAGCGTGCGGACAGGGGTCGTAGATACGCAGTATTTT. It is translated as CSVRTGVVDTQYF.